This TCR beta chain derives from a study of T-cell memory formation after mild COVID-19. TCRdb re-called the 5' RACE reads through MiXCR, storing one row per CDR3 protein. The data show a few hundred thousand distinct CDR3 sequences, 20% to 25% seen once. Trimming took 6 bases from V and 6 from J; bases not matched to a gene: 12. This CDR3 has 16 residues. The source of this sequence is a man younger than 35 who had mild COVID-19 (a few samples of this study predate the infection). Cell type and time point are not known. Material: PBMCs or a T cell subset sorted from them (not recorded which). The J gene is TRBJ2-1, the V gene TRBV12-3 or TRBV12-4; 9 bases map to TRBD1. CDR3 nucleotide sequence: TGTGCCAGCAGGGACAGGGGTTTCCGGGATCTCAATGAGCAGTTCTTC. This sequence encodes CASRDRGFRDLNEQFF.